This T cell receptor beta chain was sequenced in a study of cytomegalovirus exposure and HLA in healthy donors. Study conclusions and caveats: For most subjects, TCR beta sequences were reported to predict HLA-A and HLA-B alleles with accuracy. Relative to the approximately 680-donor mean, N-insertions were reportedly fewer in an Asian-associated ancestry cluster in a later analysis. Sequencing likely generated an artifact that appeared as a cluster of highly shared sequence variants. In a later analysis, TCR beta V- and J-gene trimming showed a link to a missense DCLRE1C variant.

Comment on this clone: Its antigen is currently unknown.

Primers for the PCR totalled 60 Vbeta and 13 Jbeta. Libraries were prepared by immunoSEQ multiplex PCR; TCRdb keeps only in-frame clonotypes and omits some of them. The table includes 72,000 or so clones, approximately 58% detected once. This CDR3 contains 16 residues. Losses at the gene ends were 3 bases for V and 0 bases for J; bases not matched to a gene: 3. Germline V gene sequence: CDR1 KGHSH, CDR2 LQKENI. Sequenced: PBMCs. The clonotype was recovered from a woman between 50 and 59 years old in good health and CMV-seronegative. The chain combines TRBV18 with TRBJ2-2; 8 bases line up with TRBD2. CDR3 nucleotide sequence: TGTGCCAGCTCACCTTATAGCGGGGCGAACACCGGGGAGCTGTTTTTT. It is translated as CASSPYSGANTGELFF.